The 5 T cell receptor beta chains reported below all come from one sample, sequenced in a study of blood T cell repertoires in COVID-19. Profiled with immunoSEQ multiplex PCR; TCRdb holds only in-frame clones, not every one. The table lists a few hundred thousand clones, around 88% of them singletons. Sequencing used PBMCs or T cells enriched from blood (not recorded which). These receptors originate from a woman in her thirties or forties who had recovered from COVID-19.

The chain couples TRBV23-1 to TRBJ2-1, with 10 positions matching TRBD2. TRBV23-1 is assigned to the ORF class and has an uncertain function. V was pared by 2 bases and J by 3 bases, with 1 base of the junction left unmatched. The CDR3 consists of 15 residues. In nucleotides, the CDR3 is TGCGCCAGCAGTCAAAGGACTAGCGGCTACAATGAGCAGTTCTTC. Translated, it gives CASSQRTSGYNEQFF.

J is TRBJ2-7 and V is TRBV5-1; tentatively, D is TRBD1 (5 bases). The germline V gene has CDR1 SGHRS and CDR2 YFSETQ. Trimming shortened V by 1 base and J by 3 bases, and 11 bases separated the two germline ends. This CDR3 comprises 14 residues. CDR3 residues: CASSLTGLLYEQYF. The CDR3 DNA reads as TGCGCCAGCAGCTTGACAGGTCTGCTCTACGAGCAGTACTTC.

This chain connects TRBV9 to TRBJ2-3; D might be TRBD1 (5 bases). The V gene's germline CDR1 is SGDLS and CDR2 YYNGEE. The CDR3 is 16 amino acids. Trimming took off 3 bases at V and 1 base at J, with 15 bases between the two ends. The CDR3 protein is CASSDETVHGTDTQYF. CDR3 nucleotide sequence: TGTGCCAGCAGCGACGAGACAGTACACGGCACAGATACGCAGTATTTT.

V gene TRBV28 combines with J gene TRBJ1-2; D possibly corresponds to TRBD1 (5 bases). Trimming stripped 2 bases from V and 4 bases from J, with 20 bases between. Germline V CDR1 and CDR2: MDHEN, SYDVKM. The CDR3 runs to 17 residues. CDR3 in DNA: TGTGCCAGCAGTTTAAGGTCCGGGACTGGAAAGAGCTATGGCTACACCTTC. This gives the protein CASSLRSGTGKSYGYTF.

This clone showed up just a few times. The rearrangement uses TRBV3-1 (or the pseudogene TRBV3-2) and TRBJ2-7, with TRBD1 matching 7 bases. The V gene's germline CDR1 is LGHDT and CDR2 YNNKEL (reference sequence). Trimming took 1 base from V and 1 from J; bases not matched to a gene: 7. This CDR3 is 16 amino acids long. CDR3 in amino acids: CASSQGLRGRSYEQYF. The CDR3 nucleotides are TGTGCCAGCAGCCAAGGCCTCAGGGGGAGATCCTACGAGCAGTACTTC.